This T cell receptor (beta chain) was identified during a study of T-cell reconstitution after alpha-beta-depleted transplantation in children. Whole-study results and caveats: As was reported, about two months after transplant, alpha-beta T cells came from several hundred expanded graft clones. The main origin of T-cell counts and diversity one year after transplant was newly produced T cells. Recipient T cells and thymic progenitors that survived were the source of the high TCRbeta diversity seen at day 60 in some patients.

About this clonotype: Its antigen is as yet unknown.

V lost 0 bases and J lost 3, with 14 bases in between. From germline, CDR1 is ENHRY and CDR2 SYGVKD. The CDR3 loop spans 16 amino acids. Unique molecular identifiers were incorporated during preparation of the TCRbeta library. TCRdb re-derived calls from the PCR reads in MiXCR, one entry per CDR3 protein. This table holds around 450,000 distinct CDR3 sequences, about 17% found once. V is TRBV10-3 and J is TRBJ1-2; D remains ambiguous. The sample was PBMCs, mostly from graft donor cells, taken 360 days after TCRalphabeta/CD19-depleted stem cell transplant. The source is a boy less than two years old who had a stem cell transplant for Wiskott-Aldrich syndrome, so the T cells may come from the graft donor. CDR3 sequence reads: CAISESRGGYDYGYTF. Here the CDR3 DNA reads TGTGCCATCAGTGAGTCTCGAGGAGGGTACGACTATGGCTACACCTTC.